The next 11 T cell receptor beta chains were all read from a single sample in a study of low-dose radiotherapy and immunotherapy resistance in tumors. Primers used for first-strand cDNA, a TRAV- and TRBV-specific set, covered both alpha and beta chains. TCRs were amplified for roughly 20 PCR cycles with a constant-region primer and V-primer adapter. Each CDR3 protein is one row after TCRdb ran MiXCR on the reads. The repertoire holds under 15,000 distinct CDR3 sequences, 60% seen once, with 7.7% in the top ten. These receptors were obtained from a human donor with advanced metastatic prostate, ovarian, gallbladder or colorectal cancer (not recorded which). This table probably holds off-target reads from a library built for another chain.

The DNA for the CDR3 is TGTGCCAGCTCGCAGGACGGTTTAGACATTCAGTACTTC. It is translated as CASSQDGLDIQYF. The chain links TRBV18 to TRBJ2-4; D is unresolved. The germline CDR1 and CDR2 sequences are KGHSH and LQKENI. Trimming took 6 bases from V and 8 from J, leaving 14 bases between them. This CDR3 has 13 amino acids.

The rearrangement uses TRBV9 and TRBJ2-2; unclear D gene. Looked up from germline, CDR1 is SGDLS and CDR2 is YYNGEE. V lost 3 bases to trimming and J lost 0 bases, with 6 bases between them. This CDR3 spans 14 amino acids. The CDR3 reads CASSAPANTGELFF. CDR3 sequence (DNA): TGTGCCAGCAGCGCTCCAGCGAACACCGGGGAGCTGTTTTTT.

This chain's CDR3 is CSARSGRTYNEQFF. The CDR3 DNA follows: TGCAGTGCTAGGAGCGGGAGGACTTACAATGAGCAGTTCTTC. The chain carries TRBV20-1 and TRBJ2-1, with 9 bases fitting TRBD2. Looked up from germline, CDR1 is DFQATT and CDR2 is SNEGSKA (reference sequence). The CDR3 totals 14 residues. J was trimmed by 4 bases and V by 3 bases; bases with no gene match: 4.

The sample holds a few counts of this clonotype. The rearrangement links TRBV5-1 to TRBJ1-1; D is unclear. This CDR3 spans 14 amino acids. The germline V and J ends were trimmed by 0 bases and 1 base, with 7 bases remaining between them. CDR1 and CDR2 (germline): SGHRS, YFSETQ. The CDR3: CASSLGQTNTEAFF. In DNA form, the CDR3 reads TGCGCCAGCAGCTTGGGGCAGACGAACACTGAAGCTTTCTTT.

The chain employs TRBV2 and TRBJ1-6; D perhaps matches TRBD1 (5 bases). Trimming took 6 bases from V and 7 from J, leaving 16 bases between them. The CDR3 runs to 15 residues. Germline-derived CDR1 and CDR2 are SNHLY and FYNNEI. CDR3 region: CASRGSPGPNSPLHF. Here the CDR3 DNA reads TGTGCCAGCAGAGGTTCACCGGGGCCCAATTCACCCCTCCACTTT. Full variable domain (remainder filled in from reference TRBV2 and TRBJ1-6): EPEVTQTPSHQVTQMGQEVILRCVPISNHLYFYWYRQILGQKVEFLVSFYNNEISEKSEIFDDQFSVERPDGSNFTLKIRSTKLEDSAMYFCASRGSPGPNSPLHFGNGTRLTVT.

This clonotype has just a few counts. V and J are TRBV28 and TRBJ2-1, with TRBD1 identical over 11 bases. The CDR3 consists of 17 residues. CDR1 is MDHEN and CDR2 is SYDVKM in the germline V gene. V trimming: 5 bases; J trimming: 4 bases; junction bases outside the gene matches: 10. CDR3 in DNA: TGTGCCAGCAGTGGGTTTTTGGGGACAGGGGGATACAATGAGCAGTTCTTC. This codes for CASSGFLGTGGYNEQFF.

The chain links TRBV28 to TRBJ2-2, with D unresolved. The V end lost 3 bases, the J end lost 0 bases, and 11 bases lay between the germline ends. The V gene's germline CDR1 is MDHEN and CDR2 SYDVKM. This CDR3 has 16 residues. In nucleotides, the CDR3 is TGTGCCAGCAGTTTTTTAGCCGGTACGAACACCGGGGAGCTGTTTTTT. As protein: CASSFLAGTNTGELFF.

The chain recombines TRBV12-5 with TRBJ1-3; D not resolved. Germline-derived CDR1 and CDR2 are LGHNT and FRNRAP. V shed 1 base and J shed 0 bases, with 7 bases lying between them. The CDR3 is 15 amino acids. Here the CDR3 DNA reads TGTGCTAGTGGTTTGGGGAGTAGCTCTGGAAACACCATATATTTT. It yields the protein CASGLGSSSGNTIYF.

The rearrangement uses TRBV28 and TRBJ2-5; 9 positions agree with TRBD2. CDR1 and CDR2 from the germline V gene are MDHEN and SYDVKM. CDR3 length: 17 amino acids. Germline trimming cut 8 bases from V and 2 bases from J; bases unmatched to any gene: 15. The CDR3 sequence: CASRTNTGTSLQETQYF. CDR3 sequence (DNA): TGTGCCAGCCGTACGAATACCGGGACTAGCTTACAAGAGACCCAGTACTTC.

This chain uses TRBV2 with TRBJ2-7; D may be TRBD2 (5 bases). The V end was cut by 3 bases, the J end by 6 bases, with 6 bases between. This CDR3 has 11 residues. In germline, CDR1 is SNHLY, CDR2 FYNNEI. CDR3 DNA: TGTGCCAGCAGTGAGGAGGCCGAGCAGTACTTC. Translation: CASSEEAEQYF. The full variable domain, with the rest looked up from reference TRBV2 and TRBJ2-7, is EPEVTQTPSHQVTQMGQEVILRCVPISNHLYFYWYRQILGQKVEFLVSFYNNEISEKSEIFDDQFSVERPDGSNFTLKIRSTKLEDSAMYFCASSEEAEQYFGPGTRLTVT.

The chain employs TRBV28 and TRBJ2-7; 10 nucleotides match TRBD2. Germline assignment: CDR1 MDHEN and CDR2 SYDVKM. V shed 2 bases, J shed 5 bases, and the junction held 6 bases outside the gene matches. The CDR3 is 15 residues long. CDR3 nucleotides: TGTGCCAGCAGTTTACCCCTAGCGGGAGTCCACGAGCAGTACTTC. Translating it yields CASSLPLAGVHEQYF.